Below, 27 T cell receptor beta chains from the same sample are listed, as sequenced in a study of spatial heterogeneity in lung cancer. Documented time point: sample taken at primary tumor resection. TCRdb fed the 5' RACE reads into MiXCR, producing one record per CDR3 protein. This table has roughly 8,000 distinct CDR3 sequences, approximately 7% appearing once. These receptors are not linked to any known antigen. Notes on the study in general: The study found that expanded intratumoral alpha and beta TCR counts tracked tumor mutation counts.

The sample was lung tumor tissue, taken at surgery. The source is a female donor with early-stage non-small cell lung cancer.

Remarks on this clonotype: With the library built for alpha chains, this beta chain is off target and its frequency is not meaningful. This rearrangement joins TRBV7-9 to TRBJ2-3, with TRBD2 identical over 9 bases. There are 17 residues in the CDR3. With 3 bases clipped from V and 2 bases from J, the junction kept 9 bases outside the gene matches. Per germline, CDR1 SEHNR and CDR2 FQNEAQ (reference sequence). CDR3 in DNA: TGTGCCAGCAGCTTCCCTATTAGCGGGAGTGACACAGATACGCAGTATTTT. Protein sequence: CASSFPISGSDTDTQYF.

This clonotype was recorded at least ten times. The library was prepared for alpha chains; this beta chain is a stray read, so its frequency means little. This rearrangement joins TRBV11-2 to TRBJ2-1; 10 nucleotides align to TRBD2. V lost 5 bases, J lost 10 bases, and 11 bases stayed unmatched. Germline V lookup: CDR1 SGHAT, CDR2 FQNNGV. The CDR3 contains 15 residues. DNA of the CDR3: TGTGCCAGCAGCACAATGAAGGGACTAGCGATGGAGCAGTTCTTC. Its translation is CASSTMKGLAMEQFF.

This clonotype was seen a few times. As an off-target read in a library built for alpha chains, this beta chain has a frequency of little significance. The chain recombines TRBV10-3 with TRBJ1-1, with D maybe TRBD1 (6 bases). Germline V CDR1 and CDR2: ENHRY, SYGVKD. The CDR3 loop spans 15 amino acids. Between the trimmed V and J ends, which lost 3 bases and 0 bases, there was a span of 11 bases. The CDR3 nucleotides are TGTGCCATCAGTGATGGGGGGCCGATGAACACTGAAGCTTTCTTT. It encodes CAISDGGPMNTEAFF.

This clonotype appeared many times. The library was prepared for alpha chains; this beta chain is a stray read, so its frequency means little. The chain links TRBV11-1 to TRBJ2-5, with a tentative D call TRBD1 (6 bases). The V gene lost 5 bases and the J gene lost 0 bases, with 13 bases spanning the gap. The CDR3 runs 15 residues. Germline V lookup: CDR1 SGHAT, CDR2 FQDESV (reference sequence). The CDR3 here is CASSHRDMYQETQYF. The CDR3 DNA sequence: TGTGCCAGCAGCCACCGGGACATGTACCAAGAGACCCAGTACTTC.

This clonotype is termed medium-sized. This beta chain lies outside the target of a library built for alpha chains; its clone size means little. J is TRBJ1-2 and V is TRBV4-1; 9 nucleotides align to TRBD1. V was clipped by 0 bases and J by 5 bases; unmatched bases: 7. Per germline, CDR1 MGHRA and CDR2 YSYEKL. The CDR3 has 16 residues. The CDR3 nucleotides are TGCGCCAGCAGCCAAGATTTGGGACAGGGAGAATATGGCTACACCTTC. It translates to CASSQDLGQGEYGYTF.

This clonotype is labeled as medium-sized (0.01 to 0.1%). This beta chain slipped into a library made for alpha chains as a stray read, so its size is not meaningful. The rearrangement links TRBV7-2 to TRBJ2-3; D is ambiguous. The CDR3 loop spans 12 amino acids. The germline V gene encodes CDR1 SGHTA and CDR2 FQGNSA. Deletions cut 0 bases from V and 6 bases from J, with 4 bases between. The CDR3 nucleotides are TGTGCCAGCAGCTTAGCCGCGGATACGCAGTATTTT. Protein sequence: CASSLAADTQYF.

This clonotype was counted at least ten times. A library prepared for alpha chains yielded this beta chain as an off-target read; its size is of little meaning. This sequence joins TRBV5-1 and TRBJ1-5; weak D call: TRBD1 (6 bases). Deletions cut 2 bases from V and 7 bases from J, with 10 bases between. Germline V gene lookup returns CDR1 SGHRS and CDR2 YFSETQ. The CDR3 extends over 13 amino acids. CDR3 nucleotide sequence: TGCGCCAGCAGCTTAGGGGGTGGACAGCCCCAGCATTTT. Translation gives CASSLGGGQPQHF.

There are many counts of this clonotype. This beta chain slipped into a library made for alpha chains as a stray read, so its size is not meaningful. In nucleotides, the CDR3 is TGTGCCAGCAGTGAATGGCTAGAAATATCCTACGAGCAGTACTTC. This encodes CASSEWLEISYEQYF. This sequence joins TRBV2 and TRBJ2-7; no reliable D call. The CDR3 totals 15 residues. Per the germline V gene, CDR1 is SNHLY and CDR2 is FYNNEI. V was shortened by 2 bases and J by 1 base, with 12 bases between the two germline ends.

This clonotype appeared many times. As an off-target read in a library built for alpha chains, this beta chain has a frequency of little significance. The chain has TRBV15 and TRBJ2-2; no clear D. Germline V gives CDR1 LNHNV, CDR2 YYDKDF (reference sequence). CDR3 length equals 17 residues. V was trimmed by 3 bases and J by 6 bases, leaving 20 bases between them. The CDR3 nucleotides read TGTGCCACCAGCAGGGAGCCTTTCGCGAGTAGGTCCGGGGAGCTGTTTTTT. This sequence encodes CATSREPFASRSGELFF.

This clonotype was seen at least ten times. This beta chain came through as a stray read in a library set up for alpha chains, and its size says little. The V and J genes are TRBV12-3 or TRBV12-4 and TRBJ2-7, with TRBD2 identical over 7 bases. The CDR3 is 14 amino acids. The V gene end was trimmed by 1 base and the J gene end by 7 bases; junction bases not matched to a gene: 7. The CDR3 protein is CASSLGGSIGEQYF. In nucleotides, the CDR3 is TGTGCCAGCAGTTTAGGCGGGAGTATTGGGGAGCAGTACTTC.

Ten or more counts support this clonotype. A library made for alpha chains picked up this beta chain off target, so its size means little. This chain links TRBV5-1 with TRBJ2-1; D is unresolved. Trimming removed 0 bases from V and 2 bases from J, with 3 bases in between. Germline V CDR1 and CDR2: SGHRS, YFSETQ. The CDR3 runs 13 residues. The CDR3 coding sequence is TGCGCCAGCAGCTTGGGTGCCTACAATGAGCAGTTCTTC. It is translated as CASSLGAYNEQFF.

This clonotype appeared many times. This beta chain slipped into a library made for alpha chains as a stray read, so its size is not meaningful. The genes are TRBV5-1 and TRBJ2-1; D tentatively fits TRBD1 or TRBD2 (5 bases each). Germline CDR1 reads SGHRS; CDR2 reads YFSETQ. V was trimmed by 5 bases and J by 7 bases, leaving 10 bases between them. The CDR3 sequence is 12 residues long. As DNA, the CDR3 is TGCGCCAGCAGGGAAGGGGAGAATGAGCAGTTCTTC. Encoded protein: CASREGENEQFF. The entire variable domain, with the rest obtained from reference TRBV5-1 and TRBJ2-1, is as follows: KAGVTQTPRYLIKTRGQQVTLSCSPISGHRSVSWYQQTPGQGLQFLFEYFSETQRNKGNFPGRFSGRQFSNSRSEMNVSTLELGDSALYLCASREGENEQFFGPGTRLTVL.

In this sample, this clonotype turned up many times. The size of this beta chain means little, since it is a stray read in a library made for alpha chains. The rearrangement links TRBV27 to TRBJ2-7; D is tentatively TRBD1 or TRBD2 (5 bases each). V was pared by 3 bases and J by 2 bases, with 11 bases between. Germline loops: CDR1 MNHEY, CDR2 SMNVEV (reference sequence). This CDR3 contains 14 residues. The CDR3 DNA reads TGTGCCAGCAGTTTTTGGGACCAAGCCTACGAGCAGTACTTC. Amino acid sequence: CASSFWDQAYEQYF.

The table lists this clonotype with many counts. Because this beta chain is a stray read in a library intended to capture alpha chains, its abundance should not be given much weight. This chain uses TRBV18 with TRBJ1-6, with D unclear. The CDR3 has 15 residues. Germline CDR1 and CDR2: KGHSH and LQKENI. V lost 2 bases to trimming and J lost 5 bases, with 10 bases between them. In nucleotides, the CDR3 is TGTGCCAGCTCACCATCCGGTGGACATAATTCACCCCTCCACTTT. The encoded protein is CASSPSGGHNSPLHF. The complete variable domain, with remaining parts taken from reference TRBV18 and TRBJ1-6, reads NAGVMQNPRHLVRRRGQEARLRCSPMKGHSHVYWYRQLPEEGLKFMVYLQKENIIDESGMPKERFSAEFPKEGPSILRIQQVVRGDSAAYFCASSPSGGHNSPLHFGNGTRLTVT.

This clonotype has at least ten counts. Found in a library prepared for alpha chains, this beta chain is an off-target read, and its abundance has little meaning. The chain employs TRBV10-3 and TRBJ2-7, with D tentatively TRBD1 (5 bases). This CDR3 comprises 17 residues. Looked up from germline, CDR1 is ENHRY and CDR2 is SYGVKD. V dropped 0 bases and J dropped 3 bases, with 18 bases sitting between them. The CDR3, as DNA: TGTGCCATCAGTGAGTCGTTCTTTCTAACGACAGACTACGAGCAGTACTTC. This gives the protein CAISESFFLTTDYEQYF.

Many counts were recorded for this clonotype. Since it is a stray read in a library aimed at alpha chains, this beta chain has a size that is not meaningful. The gene calls are TRBV20-1 and TRBJ2-7; 8 bases fit TRBD1. The CDR3 sequence is 14 residues long. V lost 6 bases and J lost 10; bases outside the gene matches: 17. Germline loops: CDR1 DFQATT, CDR2 SNEGSKA (reference sequence). The CDR3 bases are TGCAGTGCCACGGCGGGACAGGTCTCCTCAGGCCAGTACTTC. As protein: CSATAGQVSSGQYF.

This clonotype came up many times. Since the library was made to target alpha chains, this beta chain is a stray read and its abundance is not meaningful. This rearrangement joins TRBV27 to TRBJ1-1, with D unresolved. Germline CDR1 and CDR2: MNHEY and SMNVEV (reference sequence). The CDR3 has 13 residues. Trimming removed 2 bases at V and 3 bases at J, with 7 bases between. CDR3: CASSLVRDTEAFF. As DNA, the CDR3 is TGTGCCAGCAGTTTAGTTAGGGACACTGAAGCTTTCTTT.

In its sample, this clonotype ranks as medium-sized. The library was built for alpha chains, so this beta chain is an off-target read and its size means little. The chain couples TRBV24-1 to TRBJ2-1; 9 bases are a match to TRBD1. The V and J ends lost 6 bases and 4 bases, in that order; junction bases with no gene match: 9. Germline CDR1 KGHDR, CDR2 SFDVKD. CDR3 length: 16 residues. The CDR3 sequence: CATSPQGQGGYNEQFF. The CDR3 DNA is TGTGCCACCAGTCCCCAGGGACAGGGTGGGTACAATGAGCAGTTCTTC.

This clonotype was seen repeatedly, ten times or more. Since the library was made to target alpha chains, this beta chain is a stray read and its abundance is not meaningful. This chain connects TRBV9 to TRBJ2-3; D uncertain. Per germline, CDR1 SGDLS and CDR2 YYNGEE. V lost 0 bases to trimming and J lost 3 bases, with 8 bases between them. This CDR3 is built from 14 residues. CDR3 sequence (DNA): TGTGCCAGCAGCGTAGAAGCAGCGACAGATACGCAGTATTTT. This sequence encodes CASSVEAATDTQYF.

This clonotype was counted at least ten times. As an off-target read in a library built for alpha chains, this beta chain has a frequency of little significance. This rearrangement joins TRBV20-1 to TRBJ2-5, with 12 bases fitting TRBD2. V lost 7 bases to trimming and J lost 5 bases; unmatched junction nucleotides: 11. CDR3 length equals 15 residues. CDR1 and CDR2 (germline): DFQATT, SNEGSKA (reference sequence). CDR3 sequence: CSVAPLAGGHETQYF. In nucleotides, the CDR3 is TGCAGTGTTGCCCCTCTAGCGGGAGGGCATGAGACCCAGTACTTC.

In its sample, this clonotype was seen many times. The library was designed around alpha chains, so this beta chain is a stray read whose abundance carries little weight. The rearrangement uses TRBV6-1 and TRBJ2-3; possible D gene TRBD1, 6 bases. The germline V and J ends were trimmed by 5 bases and 2 bases, with 17 bases remaining between them. The CDR3 is made up of 16 amino acids. CDR1 MNHNS and CDR2 SASEGT come from the germline V gene. DNA for the CDR3: TGTGCCAGCAGTTTAACAGGGAACTGGAACACAGATACGCAGTATTTT. Residues: CASSLTGNWNTDTQYF.

This clonotype was recorded at least ten times. Since it is a stray read in a library aimed at alpha chains, this beta chain has a size that is not meaningful. This chain links TRBV29-1 with TRBJ2-1; TRBD2 matches 8 bases. This CDR3 spans 18 amino acids. Germline CDR1 and CDR2: SQVTM and ANQGSEA. The J segment lost 0 bases and the V segment lost 1 base, leaving 11 bases of the junction unmatched. This CDR3 is CSVEGWLAGPSSYNEQFF. Here the CDR3 DNA reads TGCAGCGTTGAAGGGTGGCTAGCGGGCCCCAGCTCCTACAATGAGCAGTTCTTC.

There are many counts of this clonotype. This beta chain was picked up by a library intended for alpha chains and is off target, so its count carries little meaning. J is TRBJ1-2 and V is TRBV7-9; TRBD1 agrees at 7 bases. Germline loops: CDR1 SEHNR, CDR2 FQNEAQ (reference sequence). V lost 5 bases, J lost 5 bases, and 11 bases stayed unmatched. This CDR3 is 15 amino acids long. Written as DNA, the CDR3 is TGTGCCAGCAGCCTAGAGATTGGGACAGTTTATGGCTACACCTTC. Its translation: CASSLEIGTVYGYTF.

This clonotype was detected many times. Within a library made for alpha chains, this beta chain is off target, and its count is uninformative. The chain recombines TRBV5-8 with TRBJ2-1; 11 nucleotides match TRBD2. This CDR3 comprises 17 residues. Germline values: CDR1 SGHTS, CDR2 YDEGEE. The ends lost 3 bases at V and 5 bases at J; junction bases unmatched: 10. The CDR3 bases are TGTGCCAGCAGCTGGGGGGAGGGACTAGCGGAGAACAATGAGCAGTTCTTC. Translation gives CASSWGEGLAENNEQFF.

This clonotype is judged medium-sized. This beta chain is a stray sequence in a library constructed for alpha chains; its clone size is not meaningful. The rearrangement links TRBV6-1 to TRBJ1-1; D perhaps matches TRBD1 (5 bases). CDR1 is MNHNS, CDR2 SASEGT, per germline. This CDR3 contains 13 residues. V lost 6 bases, J lost 3 bases, and 11 bases lay in between. CDR3: CASRVTVDTEAFF. Written as DNA, the CDR3 is TGTGCCAGCAGAGTGACAGTGGACACTGAAGCTTTCTTT.

This clonotype was observed many times. Because the library targeted alpha chains, this beta chain is an off-target read whose size means little. The chain joins TRBV12-3 or TRBV12-4 to TRBJ2-7; 11 bases map to TRBD2. The CDR3 sequence is 15 residues long. V was pared by 5 bases and J by 7 bases, with 10 bases of the junction left unmatched. In DNA, the CDR3 is TGTGCCAGCAGTCCAATAGCGGGAGGGCCTGGGGAGCAGTACTTC. Translation gives CASSPIAGGPGEQYF.

Ten or more counts support this clonotype. A library prepared for alpha chains yielded this beta chain as an off-target read; its size is of little meaning. J is TRBJ2-3 and V is TRBV20-1, with D perhaps TRBD2 (5 bases). CDR1 and CDR2 (germline): DFQATT, SNEGSKA (reference sequence). V lost 5 bases and J 6 bases, leaving 9 bases between the germline ends. The CDR3 spans 11 residues. The CDR3 nucleotides are TGCAGTGCTCCACTAGGGGATACGCAGTATTTT. It codes for CSAPLGDTQYF.